The T cell receptor beta chain described here comes from a study of early T cells in non-severe SARS-CoV-2 infection. The wider study: The chains were unpaired, and the sequenced material was bulk RNA from unsorted whole blood.

Each single cDNA molecule received a unique molecular identifier. TCRdb reanalysed the 5' RACE reads using MiXCR and keeps one entry per CDR3 protein. The sample includes roughly 41,000 distinct CDR3 sequences, around 6.1% of them seen just once. The CDR3 loop spans 11 amino acids. Germline V lookup: CDR1 MNHEY, CDR2 SVGEGT. V lost 6 bases to trimming and J lost 9 bases, with 9 bases between them. This clonotype was seen repeatedly, ten times or more. Its antigen remains unidentified. Study-level results: VDJdb-based matching was biased toward anti-spike CD8 responses and missed private and CD4 specificities.

Sequencing was carried out using whole blood. This sequence originates from an adult who was a healthcare worker with PCR-confirmed SARS-CoV-2 infection or an uninfected control (not recorded which). The chain joins TRBV6-2 or TRBV6-3 to TRBJ2-1; D is perhaps TRBD2 (5 bases). CDR3 sequence: CASRIGIEQFF. The CDR3 bases are TGTGCCAGCAGGATCGGGATTGAGCAGTTCTTC.